This entry is about one TCR beta chain. Looked up from germline, CDR1 is SGHAT and CDR2 is FQNNGV. V was clipped by 0 bases and J by 1 base; unmatched bases: 9. The CDR3 is 17 amino acids. This specimen comes from a study of blood T cell repertoires in COVID-19. At the level of the study: Researchers got acute and convalescent COVID-19 samples from the United States, Italy and Spain. T cells, B-cell-depleted T cells, or PBMCs provided the cDNA or gDNA that served as material.

Seattle's enrolled individuals joined amid active infection and were then monitored longitudinally. Sequencing was performed with immunoSEQ multiplex PCR; in TCRdb, only in-frame clones are kept and a portion is missing. The sample contains 400,000 or so clones, 89% of which appear only once. The chain has TRBV11-2 and TRBJ2-7; 7 bases are shared with TRBD1. The material sequenced was peripheral blood. The sequence came from a woman between 40 and 50 years old with COVID-19, enrolled during active disease. Here the CDR3 reads CASSLESGTAHSYEQYF. The CDR3 DNA is TGTGCCAGCAGCTTAGAATCCGGGACAGCCCATTCCTACGAGCAGTACTTC.